The present TCR beta chain was sequenced within a study of spatial heterogeneity in lung cancer. Study overall: Where they were available, follow-up PBMC samples were sequenced, at a median of about 22 months after resection.

MiXCR, run by TCRdb on the 5' RACE reads, gives a single entry per CDR3 protein. Here the sample spans about 46,000 distinct CDR3 sequences, around 11% being singletons. Sample time point: blood at routine non-recurrence follow-up after resection. No cell sorting; template was whole RNA from tumor, lung tissue or PBMC. Only a few counts were recorded for this clonotype. The CDR3 extends over 16 amino acids. The V and J ends lost 1 base and 6 bases respectively, with 17 bases between them. Germline loops: CDR1 SGHTA, CDR2 FQGNSA. The sample consisted of PBMCs, taken at follow-up. The source is a male donor with early-stage non-small cell lung cancer. The rearrangement links TRBV7-2 to TRBJ2-3; a weak D match, TRBD1 (6 bases). The CDR3 DNA is TGTGCCAGCAGCTTAGGCCGGGACACCAGAGGGGATACGCAGTATTTT. Amino acids: CASSLGRDTRGDTQYF. Filled out from reference TRBV7-2 and TRBJ2-3, the complete variable domain reads GAGVSQSPSNKVTEKGKDVELRCDPISGHTALYWYRQSLGQGLEFLIYFQGNSAPDKSGLPSDRFSAERTGGSVSTLTIQRTQQEDSAVYLCASSLGRDTRGDTQYFGPGTRLTVL.